These T cell receptor beta chains were read from a single sample in a study of T cell responses to AZD1222 COVID-19 vaccine. The method was immunoSEQ multiplex PCR; TCRdb's version includes in-frame clones alone and lacks a portion of them. Of 130,000 to 150,000 clones listed, around 91% are singletons. This specimen consisted of peripheral blood, obtained on day 0 of AZD1222 vaccination. The origin of the receptors is an adult in good health. The CDR3 runs from the conserved cysteine through the conserved F or W. Fields, in order: V gene, J gene, clone size, D gene, CDR3 protein, CDR3 DNA. D genes are given only for firm matches. Clone size is not always given. Where it is, it says once, few, many or a class for expanded clones.

V: TRBV24-1; J: TRBJ1-1; size: NA; D: NA; CDR3: CATSDLGTGEAFF; DNA: TGTGCCACCAGTGATCTGGGGACGGGAGAAGCTTTCTTT
V: TRBV11-2; J: TRBJ2-7; size: NA; D: NA; CDR3: CASSLRQYSYEQYF; DNA: TGTGCCAGCAGCTTACGACAGTACTCCTACGAGCAGTACTTC
V: TRBV28; J: TRBJ1-5; size: NA; D: TRBD1; CDR3: CASRATGGSNQPQHF; DNA: TGTGCCAGCAGAGCCACAGGGGGTAGCAATCAGCCCCAGCATTTT
V: TRBV6-5; J: TRBJ1-6; size: NA; D: NA; CDR3: CASSYSVGGYNSPLHF; DNA: TGTGCCAGCAGTTACTCGGTGGGTGGCTATAATTCACCCCTCCACTTT
V: TRBV12-5; J: TRBJ2-7; size: NA; D: NA; CDR3: CASGLRGEQYF; DNA: TGTGCTAGTGGTCTCAGGGGCGAGCAGTACTTC
V: TRBV27; J: TRBJ2-1; size: NA; D: TRBD2; CDR3: CASKTQTSTSLSYNEQFF; DNA: TGTGCCAGCAAAACTCAGACTAGCACCTCCCTCTCCTACAATGAGCAGTTCTTC
V: TRBV2; J: TRBJ1-4; size: NA; D: TRBD1; CDR3: CASSFRTGWEKLFF; DNA: TGTGCCAGCAGTTTCCGGACAGGTTGGGAAAAACTGTTTTTT
V: TRBV4-1; J: TRBJ2-7; size: NA; D: TRBD2; CDR3: CASSQVLAGVEQYF; DNA: TGCGCCAGCAGCCAAGTCCTAGCGGGAGTCGAGCAGTACTTC
V: TRBV18; J: TRBJ2-7; size: NA; D: NA; CDR3: CASSPSPGLSGVEQYF; DNA: TGTGCCAGCTCACCGAGCCCGGGACTCTCCGGGGTGGAGCAGTACTTC
V: TRBV4-3; J: TRBJ2-2; size: NA; D: NA; CDR3: CASSQEEGLSGWTGELFF; DNA: TGCGCCAGCAGCCAAGAAGAAGGACTATCGGGTTGGACCGGGGAGCTGTTTTTT
V: TRBV28; J: TRBJ2-1; size: NA; D: NA; CDR3: CASSFLGRDGEQFF; DNA: TGTGCCAGCAGTTTTCTGGGCAGGGACGGTGAGCAGTTCTTC
V: TRBV2; J: TRBJ1-1; size: NA; D: TRBD1; CDR3: CASREHSGGSTEAFF; DNA: TGTGCCAGCAGGGAACACTCAGGGGGGAGCACTGAAGCTTTCTTT
V: TRBV30; J: TRBJ1-6; size: NA; D: NA; CDR3: CASRAGGPLHF; DNA: TGTGCCTCGAGGGCGGGAGGGCCCCTCCACTTT
V: TRBV19; J: TRBJ2-3; size: NA; D: NA; CDR3: CASSTLTTDTQYF; DNA: TGTGCCAGTAGTACACTTACCACAGATACGCAGTATTTT
V: TRBV19; J: TRBJ2-3; size: NA; D: NA; CDR3: CASGEAVSRDTQYF; DNA: TGTGCCAGCGGCGAGGCGGTCTCCAGGGATACGCAGTATTTT
V: TRBV27; J: TRBJ2-7; size: NA; D: NA; CDR3: CASSLSTAYEQYF; DNA: TGTGCCAGCAGTTTATCGACGGCCTACGAGCAGTACTTC
V: TRBV27; J: TRBJ2-7; size: once; D: NA; CDR3: CASSITGLGEQYF; DNA: TGTGCCAGCAGCATCACAGGGTTGGGGGAGCAGTACTTC
V: TRBV4-1; J: TRBJ1-2; size: NA; D: NA; CDR3: CASSQASGTQGYTF; DNA: TGCGCCAGCAGCCAAGCTTCCGGGACGCAGGGCTACACCTTC
V: TRBV29-1; J: TRBJ1-2; size: few; D: NA; CDR3: CSVDYGLGYTF; DNA: TGCAGCGTTGACTACGGGCTTGGCTACACCTTC
V: TRBV15; J: TRBJ2-1; size: NA; D: NA; CDR3: CATSRGTNEQFF; DNA: TGTGCCACCAGCAGAGGCACTAATGAGCAGTTCTTC
V: TRBV24-1; J: TRBJ2-3; size: NA; D: TRBD1; CDR3: CATSDLLGGQVTQYF; DNA: TGTGCCACCAGTGACCTACTGGGGGGACAGGTTACGCAGTATTTT
V: TRBV4-3; J: TRBJ1-1; size: few; D: NA; CDR3: CASSQGYTEYSRNTEAFF; DNA: TGCGCCAGCAGCCAAGGGTACACCGAATACTCGAGGAACACTGAAGCTTTCTTT
V: TRBV3-1/TRBV3-2; J: TRBJ1-1; size: once; D: TRBD1; CDR3: CASSLVTGLNTEAFF; DNA: TGTGCCAGCAGCCTGGTGACAGGGCTGAACACTGAAGCTTTCTTT
V: TRBV28; J: TRBJ1-2; size: NA; D: TRBD1; CDR3: CASSVTSGGGYGYTF; DNA: TGTGCCAGCAGTGTCACCTCAGGGGGTGGCTATGGCTACACCTTC
V: TRBV27; J: TRBJ1-1; size: NA; D: NA; CDR3: CASSTLPGMAAFF; DNA: TGTGCCAGCAGTACCCTCCCGGGGATGGCAGCTTTCTTT
V: TRBV15; J: TRBJ1-5; size: NA; D: NA; CDR3: CATSRGLGNQPQHF; DNA: TGTGCCACCAGCAGAGGGTTAGGGAATCAGCCCCAGCATTTT
V: TRBV28; J: TRBJ2-7; size: NA; D: NA; CDR3: CASSFRGRKAYEQYF; DNA: TGTGCCAGCAGTTTTAGGGGCAGGAAAGCCTACGAGCAGTACTTC
V: TRBV7-8; J: TRBJ2-4; size: NA; D: NA; CDR3: CASSLEAWRRAKNIQYF; DNA: TGTGCCAGCAGTTTAGAGGCCTGGAGAAGAGCCAAAAACATTCAGTACTTC
V: TRBV6-2/TRBV6-3; J: TRBJ1-1; size: NA; D: NA; CDR3: CASSYSRDTEAFF; DNA: TGTGCCAGCAGTTACTCCAGAGACACTGAAGCTTTCTTT
V: TRBV2; J: TRBJ1-1; size: NA; D: NA; CDR3: CASSVRALKLIF; DNA: TGTGCCAGCAGTGTGAGAGCACTGAAGCTTATCTTT
V: TRBV25-1; J: TRBJ2-7; size: NA; D: NA; CDR3: CASSEGGLRRPYEQYF; DNA: TGTGCCAGCAGTGAAGGGGGGCTCCGGAGACCCTACGAGCAGTACTTC
V: TRBV28; J: TRBJ2-1; size: NA; D: TRBD2; CDR3: CASSFSITLAGDYNEQFF; DNA: TGTGCCAGCAGTTTTAGTATCACCCTAGCGGGAGATTACAATGAGCAGTTCTTC
V: TRBV2; J: TRBJ1-2; size: NA; D: NA; CDR3: CASSSLGSGGYTF; DNA: TGTGCCAGCAGTTCCCTTGGCTCGGGGGGCTACACCTTC
V: TRBV7-2; J: TRBJ1-1; size: NA; D: TRBD1; CDR3: CASSVTGVSTEAFF; DNA: TGTGCCAGCAGCGTCACAGGGGTGAGCACTGAAGCTTTCTTT
V: TRBV28; J: TRBJ1-1; size: NA; D: NA; CDR3: CASSFTIDGLDTEAFF; DNA: TGTGCCAGCAGTTTCACAATTGACGGACTGGACACTGAAGCTTTCTTT
V: TRBV19; J: TRBJ1-4; size: NA; D: NA; CDR3: CASSMWGANEKLFF; DNA: TGTGCCAGTAGTATGTGGGGTGCCAATGAAAAACTGTTTTTT
V: TRBV6-6; J: TRBJ1-6; size: NA; D: NA; CDR3: CASSYGSNSPLHF; DNA: TGTGCCAGCAGTTATGGTTCTAATTCACCCCTCCACTTT